What follows are 29 T cell receptor beta chains derived from one specimen sequenced in a study of response to subunit inactivated influenza vaccine. One entry per CDR3 protein, called by TCRdb with MiXCR from the RT-PCR reads. This table holds about half a million distinct CDR3 sequences, approximately 24% found once. The material sequenced was CD4+ T cells sorted from PBMCs, taken around 5 days after vaccination. The receptor source for this set is a man aged 50-60 years who received an inactivated influenza vaccine.

This clonotype has only a few counts. This chain joins TRBV29-1 and TRBJ2-1; either TRBD1 or TRBD2 may supply D (5 bases each). This CDR3 is 15 amino acids long. V dropped 6 bases and J dropped 3 bases, with 18 bases sitting between them. The germline V gene has CDR1 SQVTM and CDR2 ANQGSEA. CDR3 coding DNA: TGCAGCGTCCTTAAGGGGACCATGCTCTACAATGAGCAGTTCTTC. Amino acids: CSVLKGTMLYNEQFF.

J is TRBJ2-5 and V is TRBV9; D is undetermined. Trimming removed 4 bases from V and 4 bases from J, with 17 bases in between. Germline V gives CDR1 SGDLS, CDR2 YYNGEE. This CDR3 region has 15 residues. CDR3 in amino acids: CASSLQNRNGETQYF. The CDR3 nucleotides are TGTGCCAGCAGCCTACAAAACCGGAATGGAGAGACCCAGTACTTC.

This clonotype was observed a few times. CDR3 residues: CASSYSADGGQPQHF. The CDR3 nucleotides are TGTGCCAGCAGTTACTCTGCCGATGGGGGCCAGCCCCAGCATTTT. The chain couples TRBV6-5 to TRBJ1-5; TRBD1 might be the D (6 bases). This CDR3 comprises 15 residues. Trimming removed 0 bases at V and 7 bases at J, with 13 bases between. Germline lookup yields CDR1 MNHEY and CDR2 SVGAGI.

The V gene is TRBV5-1, the J gene TRBJ2-7; TRBD2 might be the D (5 bases). V lost 3 bases to trimming and J lost 2 bases, with 9 bases between them. CDR3 length: 13 residues. From germline, CDR1 is SGHRS and CDR2 YFSETQ. CDR3 sequence (DNA): TGCGCCAGCAGCTCGGGATACCCCTACGAGCAGTACTTC. Its translation is CASSSGYPYEQYF. The complete variable domain, with remaining parts taken from reference TRBV5-1 and TRBJ2-7, reads KAGVTQTPRYLIKTRGQQVTLSCSPISGHRSVSWYQQTPGQGLQFLFEYFSETQRNKGNFPGRFSGRQFSNSRSEMNVSTLELGDSALYLCASSSGYPYEQYFGPGTRLTVT.

This clonotype occurred a few times. V is TRBV20-1 and J is TRBJ2-7; 9 positions match TRBD1. CDR1 DFQATT and CDR2 SNEGSKA come from the germline V gene (reference sequence). The length of the CDR3 is 12 residues. V gave up 6 bases and J gave up 5 bases; unmatched junction bases: 5. The chain's CDR3 is CSAFRDRDEQYF. The CDR3 region has the DNA TGCAGTGCCTTCCGGGACAGGGACGAGCAGTACTTC.

The rearrangement joins TRBV5-5 to TRBJ2-5; the D gene is possibly TRBD1 (6 bases). Germline-derived CDR1 and CDR2 are SGHKS and YYEKEE (reference sequence). Trimming left V 3 bases short and J 2 bases short, with 20 bases between. The CDR3 covers 17 residues. The CDR3 here is CASSSGVQGRRQETQYF. The CDR3 DNA reads TGTGCCAGCAGCTCCGGGGTGCAGGGGCGTCGTCAAGAGACCCAGTACTTC.

J is TRBJ2-7 and V is TRBV3-1; D may be TRBD1 (5 bases). Germline lookup yields CDR1 LGHDT and CDR2 YNNKEL (reference sequence). The V and J ends lost 0 bases and 8 bases respectively, with 8 bases between them. CDR3 length: 12 amino acids. The CDR3: CASSQDGAKQYF. In nucleotides, the CDR3 is TGTGCCAGCAGCCAAGATGGGGCGAAGCAGTACTTC.

This sequence joins TRBV28 and TRBJ1-1; 9 positions agree with TRBD1. This CDR3 has 19 amino acids. Germline CDR1 MDHEN, CDR2 SYDVKM. Germline trimming cut 5 bases from V and 2 bases from J; bases unmatched to any gene: 18. The DNA for the CDR3 is TGTGCCAGCAGTGTGATCACAGGGGGCATACCCATGGGAAACACTGAAGCTTTCTTT. Translating it yields CASSVITGGIPMGNTEAFF.

J is TRBJ2-3 and V is TRBV20-1, with D uncertain. The CDR3 length is 13 residues. CDR1 DFQATT and CDR2 SNEGSKA come from the germline V gene (reference sequence). V lost 2 bases and J lost 4, with 10 bases in between. The CDR3: CSARFLGSDTQYF. As DNA, the CDR3 is TGCAGTGCTAGATTCCTAGGATCAGATACGCAGTATTTT.

The rearrangement joins TRBV20-1 to TRBJ2-1; the match to TRBD2 covers 7 bases. This CDR3 contains 12 residues. The trim removed 5 bases at V and 6 bases at J, leaving 4 bases unmatched. Germline assignment: CDR1 DFQATT and CDR2 SNEGSKA (reference sequence). CDR3 nucleotide sequence: TGCAGTGCTCCCGCGGGAGTCAATGAGCAGTTCTTC. This codes for CSAPAGVNEQFF.

In this sample, this clonotype turned up a few times. The V gene is TRBV29-1, the J gene TRBJ2-1; 7 bases line up with TRBD2. V was pared by 4 bases and J by 9 bases, with 6 bases of the junction left unmatched. The CDR3 length is 12 residues. CDR1 is SQVTM and CDR2 is ANQGSEA in the germline V gene. CDR3 in DNA: TGCAGCGTTGGGGGAGGGCTTAGTGAGCAGTTCTTC. Encoded protein: CSVGGGLSEQFF.

The chain links TRBV6-2 or TRBV6-3 to TRBJ2-3; D is ambiguous. The germline V gene encodes CDR1 MNHEY and CDR2 SVGEGT. The length of the CDR3 is 13 residues. Trimming removed 0 bases from V and 8 bases from J, with 9 bases in between. This CDR3 is CASSYSNLATQYF. In nucleotides, the CDR3 is TGTGCCAGCAGTTACTCGAATCTGGCTACGCAGTATTTT.

This chain uses TRBV10-3 with TRBJ2-1; 11 bases map to TRBD1. CDR1 and CDR2 (germline): ENHRY, SYGVKD. CDR3 length: 14 residues. J gave up 6 bases and V 5 bases, and 3 bases lay outside the gene matches. The CDR3: CAISRDRGSNEQFF. DNA of the CDR3: TGTGCCATCAGTCGGGACAGGGGGTCCAATGAGCAGTTCTTC.

V usage is TRBV14 and J usage is TRBJ2-1; TRBD2 agrees at 10 bases. V gave up 0 bases and J gave up 1 base; unmatched junction bases: 9. The CDR3 extends over 19 amino acids. Germline loops: CDR1 SGHDN, CDR2 FVKESK. CDR3 sequence: CASSQDPASGSASYNEQFF. The CDR3 DNA reads TGTGCCAGCAGCCAAGATCCCGCTAGCGGGAGCGCTTCCTACAATGAGCAGTTCTTC.

The chain employs TRBV19 and TRBJ2-2, with TRBD1 identical over 8 bases. The CDR3 length is 14 residues. The germline gives CDR1 LNHDA, CDR2 SQIVND (reference sequence). V shed 5 bases and J 3 bases; nucleotides not matched to a gene: 2. The CDR3: CASSQGAYTGELFF. DNA of the CDR3: TGTGCCAGTAGTCAGGGGGCGTACACCGGGGAGCTGTTTTTT.

This clonotype has only a few counts. The chain has TRBV20-1 and TRBJ1-4, with TRBD1 matching over 7 bases. The V gene's germline CDR1 is DFQATT and CDR2 SNEGSKA (reference sequence). The CDR3 sequence is 13 residues long. V trimming: 7 bases; J trimming: 8 bases; junction bases outside the gene matches: 10. CDR3 nucleotides: TGCAGTGTCAGACAGGGACGAGGAGAAAAACTGTTTTTT. Protein: CSVRQGRGEKLFF.

The V call is TRBV12-3 or TRBV12-4, the J call TRBJ1-3; possible D gene TRBD1, 5 bases. V was pared by 4 bases and J by 3 bases, with 7 bases between. The CDR3 length is 13 residues. CDR3 in amino acids: CASSWDDGNTIYF. CDR3 nucleotide sequence: TGTGCCAGCAGTTGGGACGATGGAAACACCATATATTTT.

V gene TRBV20-1 combines with J gene TRBJ1-6, with D perhaps matching TRBD1 (5 bases). Germline V gene sequence: CDR1 DFQATT, CDR2 SNEGSKA (reference sequence). The CDR3 spans 17 residues. The V gene lost 2 bases and the J gene lost 0 bases, with 14 bases spanning the gap. The CDR3 sequence is CSARNGAVSSYNSPLHF. Here the CDR3 DNA reads TGCAGTGCTAGAAATGGGGCGGTAAGCTCCTATAATTCACCCCTCCACTTT.

This clonotype was picked up a small number of times. This sequence joins TRBV5-1 and TRBJ2-5, with 8 positions matching TRBD1. J gave up 5 bases and V 3 bases, and 9 bases lay outside the gene matches. The CDR3 sequence is 15 residues long. The germline V gene has CDR1 SGHRS and CDR2 YFSETQ. This chain's CDR3 is CASSWRTGRLETQYF. In DNA form, the CDR3 reads TGCGCCAGCAGCTGGAGGACAGGGCGATTGGAGACCCAGTACTTC.

This clonotype was picked up a small number of times. The chain recombines TRBV15 with TRBJ2-5; D is perhaps TRBD1 or TRBD2 (5 bases each). CDR1 and CDR2 (germline): LNHNV, YYDKDF (reference sequence). Trimming removed 1 base at V and 5 bases at J, with 17 bases between. The CDR3 length is 16 residues. CDR3 loop: CATSRAGTRRQETQYF. In DNA, the CDR3 is TGTGCCACCAGCAGAGCCGGGACCCGAAGACAGGAGACCCAGTACTTC. Combining the CDR3 with reference TRBV15 and TRBJ2-5 gives the whole variable domain DAMVIQNPRYQVTQFGKPVTLSCSQTLNHNVMYWYQQKSSQAPKLLFHYYDKDFNNEADTPDNFQSRRPNTSFCFLDIRSPGLGDTAMYLCATSRAGTRRQETQYFGPGTRLLVL.

The V gene is TRBV27, the J gene TRBJ2-2; 12 bases align to TRBD2. The CDR3 covers 18 residues. V shed 2 bases, J shed 0 bases, and the junction held 4 bases outside the gene matches. The germline gives CDR1 MNHEY, CDR2 SMNVEV (reference sequence). CDR3 region: CASSLLAGGPANTGELFF. In DNA form, the CDR3 reads TGTGCCAGCAGTTTACTAGCGGGGGGGCCCGCGAACACCGGGGAGCTGTTTTTT.

This clonotype was detected a few times. The chain links TRBV30 to TRBJ2-1; no clear D. The CDR3 has 11 amino acids. CDR1 and CDR2 from the germline V gene are GTSNPN and SVGIG (reference sequence). Trimming stripped 1 base from V and 9 bases from J, with 7 bases between. The CDR3 region is CAWSANVEQFF. The CDR3 region has the DNA TGTGCCTGGAGTGCCAATGTTGAGCAGTTCTTC.

The rearrangement uses TRBV5-1 and TRBJ1-1; D is uncertain. This CDR3 comprises 17 residues. The germline CDR1 and CDR2 sequences are SGHRS and YFSETQ. The V and J ends lost 4 bases and 4 bases respectively, with 23 bases between them. The CDR3 DNA sequence: TGCGCCAGCAGCCCCCTAGTCGGCGTGGGAGGTGGCACTGAAGCTTTCTTT. It encodes CASSPLVGVGGGTEAFF. Looking up the rest from reference TRBV5-1 and TRBJ1-1 gives the full variable domain: KAGVTQTPRYLIKTRGQQVTLSCSPISGHRSVSWYQQTPGQGLQFLFEYFSETQRNKGNFPGRFSGRQFSNSRSEMNVSTLELGDSALYLCASSPLVGVGGGTEAFFGQGTRLTVV.

Details on this clonotype: One junction end disagrees with the germline gene, perhaps due to a read error. The chain employs TRBV12-3 or TRBV12-4 and TRBJ2-2; D possibly uses TRBD1 or TRBD2 (5 bases each). The CDR3 is 14 residues long. The CDR3 DNA is TGTGCCAGCAGTCGGACAAGGAACACCGGGGAGCTGATTTTT. Residues: CASSRTRNTGELIF.

This clonotype has a handful of counts. The rearrangement joins TRBV21-1 to TRBJ2-7. TRBV21-1 is designated a pseudogene. This CDR3 is built from 12 residues. The CDR3 reads CASSRVGCEQYF. The CDR3, as DNA: TGTGCCAGCAGCCGAGTGGGGTGCGAGCAGTACTTC.

V is TRBV6-4 and J is TRBJ2-7; no clear D. The CDR3 loop spans 12 amino acids. The V end was cut by 4 bases, the J end by 5 bases, with 9 bases between. CDR1 is MRHNA and CDR2 is SNTAGT in the germline V gene. The CDR3 bases are TGTGCCAGCAGTGCAAGACCAGACGAGCAGTACTTC. Amino acid sequence: CASSARPDEQYF.

The chain is built from TRBV20-1 and TRBJ2-7; 7 nucleotides align to TRBD1. The germline V gene encodes CDR1 DFQATT and CDR2 SNEGSKA (reference sequence). The junction had 13 bases not matched to a gene; V was cut back by 6 bases and J by 2 bases. This CDR3 contains 15 residues. CDR3 sequence (DNA): TGCAGTGCACGGAGAGGGGCACAGGGGCCCTACGAGCAGTACTTC. Encoded protein: CSARRGAQGPYEQYF.

This clonotype was counted a few times. The CDR3 coding sequence is TGCGCCAGCAGCTTGGCTTGGCAGGAGGCTAACTATGGCTACACCTTC. This sequence encodes CASSLAWQEANYGYTF. The chain carries TRBV5-1 and TRBJ1-2; D unresolved. The CDR3 runs to 16 residues. The V gene lost 0 bases and the J gene lost 0 bases, with 12 bases spanning the gap. Germline loops: CDR1 SGHRS, CDR2 YFSETQ.

About this clonotype itself: A much bigger clone sits one base away, suggesting this may be a read error. This sequence joins TRBV11-2 and TRBJ2-1; 12 bases fit TRBD2. The germline V gene encodes CDR1 SGHAT and CDR2 FQNNGV. The CDR3 spans 20 residues. In DNA, the CDR3 is TGTGCCAGCAGCTTAGAGCCCCTAGCGGGAGGGCCTTCGTTTTGGAATGAGCAGTCCTTC. Protein product: CASSLEPLAGGPSFWNEQSF.